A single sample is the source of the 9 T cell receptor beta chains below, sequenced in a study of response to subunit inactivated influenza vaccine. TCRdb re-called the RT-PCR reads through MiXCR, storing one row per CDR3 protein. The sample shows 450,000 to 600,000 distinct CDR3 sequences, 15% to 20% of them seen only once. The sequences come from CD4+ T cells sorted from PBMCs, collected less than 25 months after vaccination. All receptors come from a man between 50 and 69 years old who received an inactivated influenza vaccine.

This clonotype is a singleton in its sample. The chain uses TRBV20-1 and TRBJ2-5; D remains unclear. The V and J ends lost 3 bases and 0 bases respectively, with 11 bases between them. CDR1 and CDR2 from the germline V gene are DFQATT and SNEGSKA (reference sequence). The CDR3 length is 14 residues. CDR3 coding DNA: TGCAGTGCTAGTTCGCGGATGTACCAAGAGACCCAGTACTTC. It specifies CSASSRMYQETQYF.

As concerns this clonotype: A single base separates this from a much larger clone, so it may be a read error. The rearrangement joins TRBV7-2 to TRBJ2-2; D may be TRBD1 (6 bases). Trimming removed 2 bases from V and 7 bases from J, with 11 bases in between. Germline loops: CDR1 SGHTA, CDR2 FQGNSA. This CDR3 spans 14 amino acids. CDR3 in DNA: TGTGCCAGCAGCTTAAGTCAGGGGAGCGGGGAGCTGTTTTTT. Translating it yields CASSLSQGSGELFF.

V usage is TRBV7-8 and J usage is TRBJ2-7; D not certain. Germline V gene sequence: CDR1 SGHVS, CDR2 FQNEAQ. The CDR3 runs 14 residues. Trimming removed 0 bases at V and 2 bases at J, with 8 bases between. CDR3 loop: CASSLARQTYEQYF. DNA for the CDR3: TGTGCCAGCAGCTTAGCGAGGCAAACCTACGAGCAGTACTTC.

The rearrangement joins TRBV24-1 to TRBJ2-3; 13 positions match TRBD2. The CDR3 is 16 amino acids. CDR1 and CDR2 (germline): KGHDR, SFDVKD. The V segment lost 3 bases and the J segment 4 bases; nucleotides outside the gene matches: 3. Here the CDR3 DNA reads TGTGCCACCAGTGATCGACTAGCGGGAGGACCAGATACGCAGTATTTT. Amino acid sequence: CATSDRLAGGPDTQYF.

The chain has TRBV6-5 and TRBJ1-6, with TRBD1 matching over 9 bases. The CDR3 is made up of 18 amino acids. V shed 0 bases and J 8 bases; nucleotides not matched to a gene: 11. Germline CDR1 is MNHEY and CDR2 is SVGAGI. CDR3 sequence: CASSYSRLTGGNDSPLHF. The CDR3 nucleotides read TGTGCCAGCAGTTACTCAAGATTGACAGGGGGTAATGATTCACCCCTCCACTTT.

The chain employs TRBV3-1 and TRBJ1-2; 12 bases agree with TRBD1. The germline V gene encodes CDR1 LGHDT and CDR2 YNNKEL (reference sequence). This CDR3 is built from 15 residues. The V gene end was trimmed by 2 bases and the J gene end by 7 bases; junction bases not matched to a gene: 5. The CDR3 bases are TGTGCCAGCAGCCAACCCGGGACAGGGGGCTTTGGCTACACCTTC. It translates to CASSQPGTGGFGYTF. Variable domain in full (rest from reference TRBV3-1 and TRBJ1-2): DTAVSQTPKYLVTQMGNDKSIKCEQNLGHDTMYWYKQDSKKFLKIMFSYNNKELIINETVPNRFSPKSPDKAHLNLHINSLELGDSAVYFCASSQPGTGGFGYTFGSGTRLTVV.

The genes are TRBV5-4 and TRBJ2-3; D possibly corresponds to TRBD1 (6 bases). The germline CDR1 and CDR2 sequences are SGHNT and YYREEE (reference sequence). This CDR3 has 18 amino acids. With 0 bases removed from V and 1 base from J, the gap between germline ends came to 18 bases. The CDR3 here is CASSLGGRLGTRTDTQYF. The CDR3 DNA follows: TGTGCCAGCAGCTTGGGGGGGCGGCTAGGGACACGCACAGATACGCAGTATTTT. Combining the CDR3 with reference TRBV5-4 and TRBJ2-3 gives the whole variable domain ETGVTQSPTHLIKTRGQQVTLRCSSQSGHNTVSWYQQALGQGPQFIFQYYREEENGRGNFPPRFSGLQFPNYSSELNVNALELDDSALYLCASSLGGRLGTRTDTQYFGPGTRLTVL.

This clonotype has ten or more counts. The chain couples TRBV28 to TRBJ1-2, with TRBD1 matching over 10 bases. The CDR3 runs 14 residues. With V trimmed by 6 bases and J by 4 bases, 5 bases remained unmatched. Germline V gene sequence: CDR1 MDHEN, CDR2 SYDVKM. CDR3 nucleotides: TGTGCCAGCAGCCCTAGACAGGGGGCCTATGGCTACACCTTC. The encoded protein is CASSPRQGAYGYTF.

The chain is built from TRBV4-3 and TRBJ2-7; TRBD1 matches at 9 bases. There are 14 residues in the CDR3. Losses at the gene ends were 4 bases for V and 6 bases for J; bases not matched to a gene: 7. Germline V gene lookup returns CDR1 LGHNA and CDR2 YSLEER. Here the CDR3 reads CASSRGTGMSEQYF. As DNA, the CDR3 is TGCGCCAGCAGCCGGGGGACAGGGATGAGCGAGCAGTACTTC.